One sample yielded the 31 T cell receptor beta chains listed below, sequenced in a study of blood T cell repertoires in COVID-19. Repertoires were generated with immunoSEQ multiplex PCR, while TCRdb's copy carries only in-frame clones and drops some. Found here are fewer than 400,000 clones, roughly 90% of them singletons; the top ten hold under 20%. What was sequenced was PBMCs or T cells enriched from blood (not recorded which). The receptors derive from a woman under 40 who had recovered from COVID-19.

This rearrangement joins TRBV7-3 to TRBJ2-1, with 9 nucleotides matching TRBD2. With V trimmed by 4 bases and J by 2 bases, 3 bases remained unmatched. There are 15 residues in the CDR3. Germline V lookup: CDR1 SGHTA, CDR2 FQGTGA. Here the CDR3 reads CASSSGLATYNEQFF. CDR3 coding DNA: TGTGCCAGCAGCTCTGGACTAGCGACCTACAATGAGCAGTTCTTC.

The V gene is TRBV27, the J gene TRBJ1-5; 7 bases are shared with TRBD1. The CDR3 totals 15 residues. Trimming removed 6 bases from V and 4 bases from J; junction bases left unmatched: 9. Germline CDR1 MNHEY, CDR2 SMNVEV (reference sequence). CDR3 sequence (DNA): TGTGCCAGCAGAACAACAGGGGAACCTAATCAGCCCCAGCATTTT. Residues: CASRTTGEPNQPQHF.

The V call is TRBV28, the J call TRBJ2-7; D is unclear. Trimming removed 6 bases from V and 0 bases from J, with 12 bases in between. CDR1 is MDHEN, CDR2 SYDVKM, per germline. CDR3 length: 14 amino acids. CDR3 residues: CASSKTVSSYEQYF. Written as DNA, the CDR3 is TGTGCCAGCAGCAAGACTGTGAGCTCCTACGAGCAGTACTTC.

The V and J genes are TRBV4-3 and TRBJ2-1; TRBD1 is a possible D gene (6 bases). CDR1 LGHNA and CDR2 YSLEER come from the germline V gene. V was trimmed by 1 base and J by 0 bases, leaving 13 bases between them. This CDR3 has 17 residues. In nucleotides, the CDR3 is TGCGCCAGCAGCCAAGTTCACGGGACAAACTCCTACAATGAGCAGTTCTTC. Amino acid sequence: CASSQVHGTNSYNEQFF.

The chain recombines TRBV5-6 with TRBJ2-5; a possible D gene is TRBD1 (6 bases). This CDR3 is built from 15 residues. Trimming stripped 3 bases from V and 2 bases from J, with 14 bases between. CDR1 and CDR2 from the germline V gene are SGHDT and YYEEEE. CDR3 nucleotide sequence: TGTGCCAGCAGCTCAATAGACAGGAGTCAAGAGACCCAGTACTTC. This codes for CASSSIDRSQETQYF.

This clone occurred once. The chain carries TRBV6-2 or TRBV6-3 and TRBJ1-5; a weak D match, TRBD1 (5 bases). Germline V lookup: CDR1 MNHEY, CDR2 SVGEGT. V lost 4 bases to trimming and J lost 6 bases, with 13 bases between them. There are 14 residues in the CDR3. The CDR3 loop is CASSLLQGSQPQHF. CDR3 DNA: TGTGCCAGCAGTTTACTCCAGGGCAGTCAGCCCCAGCATTTT.

This rearrangement joins TRBV11-3 to TRBJ2-1; 9 bases are shared with TRBD2. Germline V gene data show CDR1 as SGHNT and CDR2 as YENEEA. V lost 2 bases, J lost 7 bases, and 6 bases stayed unmatched. This CDR3 has 15 residues. CDR3 protein: CASSLRGGGANEQFF. Written as DNA, the CDR3 is TGTGCCAGCAGCTTACGCGGCGGGGGGGCTAATGAGCAGTTCTTC.

This chain joins TRBV2 and TRBJ2-1; maybe TRBD2 (6 bases). Germline V lookup: CDR1 SNHLY, CDR2 FYNNEI. This CDR3 contains 18 residues. Deletions cut 2 bases from V and 12 bases from J, with 29 bases between. CDR3 residues: CASSESAGGAKLFGVQFF. The CDR3 DNA is TGTGCCAGCAGTGAATCGGCCGGGGGAGCGAAGCTTTTTGGTGTGCAGTTCTTC.

The chain couples TRBV28 to TRBJ2-5, with TRBD2 matching 11 bases. V gave up 4 bases and J gave up 2 bases; unmatched junction bases: 3. The germline CDR1 and CDR2 sequences are MDHEN and SYDVKM. The CDR3 runs 15 residues. The chain's CDR3 is CASSYGTSGQETQYF. The CDR3 DNA is TGTGCCAGCAGTTACGGGACTAGCGGACAAGAGACCCAGTACTTC.

The chain has TRBV5-4 and TRBJ1-5; D remains ambiguous. With 0 bases removed from V and 3 bases from J, the gap between germline ends came to 7 bases. CDR1 is SGHNT and CDR2 is YYREEE in the germline V gene (reference sequence). The CDR3 is 14 amino acids. The CDR3 bases are TGTGCCAGCAGCTTGGCCGGGGTCAATCAGCCCCAGCATTTT. Protein product: CASSLAGVNQPQHF.

The chain employs TRBV3-1 (or the pseudogene TRBV3-2) and TRBJ1-2; the match to TRBD1 covers 7 bases. The J segment lost 4 bases and the V segment lost 0 bases, leaving 8 bases of the junction unmatched. This CDR3 contains 16 residues. Per germline, CDR1 LGHDT and CDR2 YNNKEL (reference sequence). The CDR3 sequence is CASSQDGMDRTYGYTF. CDR3 nucleotides: TGTGCCAGCAGCCAAGACGGGATGGACAGGACCTATGGCTACACCTTC.

V gene TRBV5-1 combines with J gene TRBJ2-1, with a weak D call TRBD2 (5 bases). Germline CDR1 and CDR2: SGHRS and YFSETQ. V was pared by 4 bases and J by 2 bases, with 16 bases between. The CDR3 is 16 amino acids. The CDR3 region has the DNA TGCGCCAGCAGCCTTGCGGGTACGGGGACCTACAATGAGCAGTTCTTC. Amino acid sequence: CASSLAGTGTYNEQFF.

This clone was detected only once. The chain is built from TRBV7-2 and TRBJ2-7; 8 nucleotides line up with TRBD1. V dropped 6 bases and J dropped 1; count of bases not matched to a gene: 8. CDR3 length equals 15 residues. Germline values: CDR1 SGHTA, CDR2 FQGNSA. This chain's CDR3 is CASRRTGIPSYEQYF. DNA for the CDR3: TGTGCCAGCAGGAGGACAGGGATTCCTTCCTACGAGCAGTACTTC.

V gene TRBV5-4 combines with J gene TRBJ1-3, with a weak D call TRBD1 (6 bases). CDR3 length equals 17 residues. CDR1 is SGHNT, CDR2 YYREEE, per germline (reference sequence). V was trimmed by 4 bases and J by 2 bases, leaving 19 bases between them. The CDR3 sequence: CASSPGKQGKTGNTIYF. CDR3 DNA sequence: TGTGCCAGCAGCCCCGGAAAACAGGGAAAAACTGGAAACACCATATATTTT. Based on the CDR3 plus reference TRBV5-4 and TRBJ1-3, the full variable domain is ETGVTQSPTHLIKTRGQQVTLRCSSQSGHNTVSWYQQALGQGPQFIFQYYREEENGRGNFPPRFSGLQFPNYSSELNVNALELDDSALYLCASSPGKQGKTGNTIYFGEGSWLTVV.

The chain carries TRBV18 and TRBJ2-3, with a weak D call TRBD2 (8 bases). Trimming left V 3 bases short and J 3 bases short, with 22 bases between. Germline V gives CDR1 KGHSH, CDR2 LQKENI. The CDR3 is made up of 18 amino acids. The CDR3: CASSPRGGDSGSTDTQYF. CDR3 sequence (DNA): TGTGCCAGCTCACCCCGAGGCGGGGACAGCGGGAGTACAGATACGCAGTATTTT.

The rearrangement joins TRBV4-3 to TRBJ2-1; the D gene is possibly TRBD2 (5 bases). This CDR3 spans 19 amino acids. From germline, CDR1 is LGHNA and CDR2 YSLEER. Trimming pared 0 bases from V and 4 bases from J, leaving 22 bases between. CDR3 region: CASSQESGLGSPEYNEQFF. The CDR3, as DNA: TGCGCCAGCAGCCAAGAAAGTGGCTTGGGGAGCCCTGAATACAATGAGCAGTTCTTC.

This chain joins TRBV6-6 and TRBJ1-2; weak D call: TRBD1 (6 bases). V was trimmed by 5 bases and J by 8 bases, leaving 33 bases between them. Germline V gene sequence: CDR1 MNHNY, CDR2 SVGAGI (reference sequence). This CDR3 contains 19 residues. The CDR3 reads CASSHPFPLPQQGSYGYTF. CDR3 DNA sequence: TGTGCCAGCAGTCACCCATTCCCTCTACCCCAACAGGGTTCTTACGGCTACACCTTC.

The chain uses TRBV7-2 and TRBJ1-2, with D unclear. Per the germline V gene, CDR1 is SGHTA and CDR2 is FQGNSA. V dropped 0 bases and J dropped 3 bases, with 8 bases sitting between them. This CDR3 has 14 residues. The DNA of the CDR3 is TGTGCCAGCAGCTTAGCCCTAGAGGACTATGGCTACACCTTC. Translation gives CASSLALEDYGYTF.

This clone appeared a single time. The rearrangement joins TRBV7-3 to TRBJ2-1; weak D call: TRBD2 (5 bases). Trimming pared 4 bases from V and 8 bases from J, leaving 12 bases between. This CDR3 spans 13 amino acids. Looked up from germline, CDR1 is SGHTA and CDR2 is FQGTGA. The CDR3 reads CASSSTTRDEQFF. In nucleotides, the CDR3 is TGTGCCAGCAGCTCCACAACTAGAGATGAGCAGTTCTTC.

The rearrangement links TRBV10-3 to TRBJ1-2, with 10 nucleotides matching TRBD1. Germline CDR1 ENHRY, CDR2 SYGVKD. The CDR3 spans 13 residues. V lost 4 bases and J lost 5; bases outside the gene matches: 1. Here the CDR3 DNA reads TGTGCCATCAGTGGGGACAGGGGATATGGCTACACCTTC. Translating it yields CAISGDRGYGYTF.

The chain employs TRBV7-9 and TRBJ1-5; 7 nucleotides align to TRBD1. This CDR3 is built from 12 residues. V lost 5 bases and J lost 7; bases outside the gene matches: 2. The V gene's germline CDR1 is SEHNR and CDR2 FQNEAQ (reference sequence). DNA for the CDR3: TGTGCCAGCAGCGAAGGGGGCCAGCCCCAGCATTTT. Protein product: CASSEGGQPQHF. The full variable domain, in which reference TRBV7-9 and TRBJ1-5 provide the parts outside the CDR3, is DTGVSQNPRHKITKRGQNVTFRCDPISEHNRLYWYRQTLGQGPEFLTYFQNEAQLEKSRLLSDRFSAERPKGSFSTLEIQRTEQGDSAMYLCASSEGGQPQHFGDGTRLSIL.

This chain connects TRBV30 to TRBJ2-5; possibly TRBD2 for D (6 bases). The germline V gene encodes CDR1 GTSNPN and CDR2 SVGIG (reference sequence). The CDR3 is made up of 14 amino acids. Trimming removed 4 bases from V and 2 bases from J, with 14 bases in between. CDR3 amino acids: CAWIRRGTQETQYF. The DNA of the CDR3 is TGTGCCTGGATAAGACGCGGGACGCAAGAGACCCAGTACTTC.

This chain connects TRBV7-2 to TRBJ2-1; D is undetermined. Trimming stripped 3 bases from V and 5 bases from J, with 5 bases between. The CDR3 is 12 amino acids. The germline gives CDR1 SGHTA, CDR2 FQGNSA. CDR3 amino acids: CASSFIDNEQFF. The CDR3 bases are TGTGCCAGCAGCTTTATTGACAATGAGCAGTTCTTC.

The CDR3 DNA follows: TGTGCCACCAGTCGGACTAGCGGGAGAGACGAGCAGTTCTTC. Translated, it gives CATSRTSGRDEQFF. This sequence joins TRBV15 and TRBJ2-1, with 13 positions matching TRBD2. Germline CDR1 is LNHNV and CDR2 is YYDKDF (reference sequence). The CDR3 runs to 14 residues. The V and J ends lost 6 bases and 10 bases, in that order; junction bases with no gene match: 6.

This clone is a singleton in its sample. The chain recombines TRBV4-2 with TRBJ2-1, with 10 nucleotides matching TRBD2. The CDR3 is 15 residues long. From germline, CDR1 is LGHNA and CDR2 YNFKEQ. The V segment lost 0 bases and the J segment 15 bases; nucleotides outside the gene matches: 11. CDR3 sequence (DNA): TGTGCCAGCAGCCAAGAACGGCTAGCGGGAGACATTTGGTTCTTC. Its protein is CASSQERLAGDIWFF.

This chain uses TRBV7-2 with TRBJ1-2; 7 bases fit TRBD1. CDR1 and CDR2 (germline): SGHTA, FQGNSA. This CDR3 region has 14 residues. V was pared by 3 bases and J by 7 bases, with 8 bases of the junction left unmatched. CDR3 in amino acids: CASSFDRARSGYTF. The CDR3 DNA sequence: TGTGCCAGCAGCTTTGACAGGGCAAGGAGTGGCTACACCTTC.

The chain joins TRBV5-1 to TRBJ2-1, with a weak D call TRBD1 (6 bases). V was trimmed by 0 bases and J by 7 bases, leaving 17 bases between them. Germline-derived CDR1 and CDR2 are SGHRS and YFSETQ. This CDR3 region has 16 residues. The CDR3 sequence is CASSLEGRGPWNEQFF. CDR3 sequence (DNA): TGCGCCAGCAGCTTGGAAGGCAGGGGCCCCTGGAATGAGCAGTTCTTC.

The chain employs TRBV11-3 and TRBJ2-3, with TRBD2 matching over 8 bases. V lost 4 bases, J lost 5 bases, and 5 bases stayed unmatched. The CDR3 has 14 residues. Looked up from germline, CDR1 is SGHNT and CDR2 is YENEEA. CDR3 loop: CASSSRAGGDTQYF. CDR3 coding DNA: TGTGCCAGCAGCTCCAGGGCGGGGGGAGATACGCAGTATTTT.

CDR3 loop: CASSLAVYNEQFF. Written as DNA, the CDR3 is TGTGCCAGCAGCTTAGCAGTGTACAATGAGCAGTTCTTC. This chain links TRBV13 with TRBJ2-1; D gene unclear. Germline V gene data show CDR1 as PRHDT and CDR2 as FYEKMQ (reference sequence). This CDR3 comprises 13 residues. V dropped 1 base and J dropped 4 bases, with 5 bases sitting between them.

This rearrangement joins TRBV24-1 to TRBJ2-2; D is possibly TRBD1 (5 bases). Trimming left V 3 bases short and J 1 base short, with 8 bases between. This CDR3 has 15 residues. The germline V gene encodes CDR1 KGHDR and CDR2 SFDVKD. As DNA, the CDR3 is TGTGCCACCAGTGATATACAGGAGAACACCGGGGAGCTGTTTTTT. Translated: CATSDIQENTGELFF.

The chain recombines TRBV19 with TRBJ2-2; 13 bases fit TRBD2. From germline, CDR1 is LNHDA and CDR2 SQIVND (reference sequence). This CDR3 region has 19 residues. The J segment lost 2 bases and the V segment lost 2 bases, leaving 8 bases of the junction unmatched. The CDR3 region has the DNA TGTGCCAGTAGTATAACCCCCGGACTAGCGGGAGTAAACACCGGGGAGCTGTTTTTT. This encodes CASSITPGLAGVNTGELFF.